Each of the 10 T cell receptor beta chains below was sequenced from the same sample in a study of cytomegalovirus exposure and HLA in healthy donors. In the PCR, 60 Vbeta and 13 Jbeta primers were used. Only in-frame clones appear in the TCRdb table, and some are missing; sequencing was by immunoSEQ multiplex PCR. Of some 180,000 clones listed, around 74% were seen once; the top ten hold about 2.7%. The specimen sequenced was PBMCs. Receptor source: a male donor in good health and CMV-seronegative.

Here the CDR3 reads CASSTGGASFGQPQHF. CDR3 in DNA: TGTGCCAGTAGTACAGGGGGCGCCTCCTTCGGGCAGCCCCAGCATTTT. The V gene is TRBV19, the J gene TRBJ1-5; TRBD1 aligns across 8 bases. Germline V gene sequence: CDR1 LNHDA, CDR2 SQIVND (reference sequence). This CDR3 has 16 amino acids. V dropped 4 bases and J dropped 7; count of bases not matched to a gene: 12. Based on the CDR3 plus reference TRBV19 and TRBJ1-5, the full variable domain is DGGITQSPKYLFRKEGQNVTLSCEQNLNHDAMYWYRQDPGQGLRLIYYSQIVNDFQKGDIAEGYSVSREKKESFPLTVTSAQKNPTAFYLCASSTGGASFGQPQHFGDGTRLSIL.

The chain combines TRBV2 with TRBJ2-1; tentative D call: TRBD2 (5 bases). Germline V gene data show CDR1 as SNHLY and CDR2 as FYNNEI. Trimming pared 11 bases from V and 10 bases from J, leaving 18 bases between. The CDR3 has 12 amino acids. The CDR3 DNA reads as TGTGCCCCCAGGACGGGGAATGGGGAGCAGTTCTTC. It specifies CAPRTGNGEQFF.

In this sample, this clone turned up once. The chain combines TRBV19 with TRBJ2-6; D is undetermined. The length of the CDR3 is 15 residues. Trimming pared 3 bases from V and 0 bases from J, leaving 6 bases between. Germline V lookup: CDR1 LNHDA, CDR2 SQIVND (reference sequence). CDR3 loop: CASSIGFSGANVLTF. The DNA for the CDR3 is TGTGCCAGTAGTATCGGGTTCTCTGGGGCCAACGTCCTGACTTTC.

The V gene is TRBV5-4, the J gene TRBJ2-3; 8 nucleotides agree with TRBD1. After removal of 4 bases from V and 3 bases from J, the junction contained 4 bases not matched to a gene. Germline CDR1 is SGHNT and CDR2 is YYREEE (reference sequence). The CDR3 totals 14 residues. CDR3 coding DNA: TGTGCCAGCAGCGACAGGGGAGGAACAGATACGCAGTATTTT. It yields the protein CASSDRGGTDTQYF.

The chain's CDR3 is CASSVEGDSNQPQHF. Here the CDR3 DNA reads TGTGCCAGCAGCGTAGAGGGGGATAGCAATCAGCCCCAGCATTTT. V usage is TRBV9 and J usage is TRBJ1-5, with D possibly being TRBD1 (6 bases). The length of the CDR3 is 15 residues. The ends were cut back, 0 bases at V and 0 bases at J, with 7 bases in the middle. Germline CDR1 and CDR2: SGDLS and YYNGEE.

The chain has TRBV30 and TRBJ1-1, with D maybe TRBD1 (6 bases). V was trimmed by 4 bases and J by 1 base, leaving 13 bases between them. The CDR3 is 14 residues long. CDR1 and CDR2 (germline): GTSNPN, SVGIG (reference sequence). The CDR3 DNA follows: TGTGCCTGGACCCTCGTGACAGGGAACACTGAAGCTTTCTTT. It codes for CAWTLVTGNTEAFF. Full variable domain (missing parts from reference TRBV30 and TRBJ1-1): SQTIHQWPATLVQPVGSPLSLECTVEGTSNPNLYWYRQAAGRGLQLLFYSVGIGQISSEVPQNLSASRPQDRQFILSSKKLLLSDSGFYLCAWTLVTGNTEAFFGQGTRLTVV.

The chain uses TRBV28 and TRBJ2-7, with TRBD2 matching over 9 bases. Germline CDR1 and CDR2: MDHEN and SYDVKM. CDR3 size: 17 residues. V shed 2 bases, J shed 6 bases, and the junction held 14 bases outside the gene matches. The CDR3 is CASSLASGGRAFGEQYF. Here the CDR3 DNA reads TGTGCCAGCAGTTTAGCGTCGGGCGGGAGGGCCTTCGGCGAGCAGTACTTC.

This clone was observed a handful of times. This chain links TRBV30 with TRBJ2-1; 12 bases align to TRBD2. This CDR3 comprises 14 residues. Germline CDR1 GTSNPN, CDR2 SVGIG (reference sequence). The junction had 10 bases not matched to a gene; V was cut back by 1 base and J by 15 bases. The CDR3 DNA sequence: TGTGCCTGGAGTGGGACTAGCGGGAACGGTGGTCTGTTCTTC. Amino acids: CAWSGTSGNGGLFF. The full variable domain, with the rest looked up from reference TRBV30 and TRBJ2-1, is SQTIHQWPATLVQPVGSPLSLECTVEGTSNPNLYWYRQAAGRGLQLLFYSVGIGQISSEVPQNLSASRPQDRQFILSSKKLLLSDSGFYLCAWSGTSGNGGLFFGPGTRLTVL.

CDR3 amino acids: CASRRQGSYGYTF. The CDR3 DNA reads as TGTGCCAGCAGACGACAGGGTAGCTATGGCTACACCTTC. V gene TRBV21-1 combines with J gene TRBJ1-2; TRBD1, as called in the table, went unchecked against the DNA. TRBV21-1 is annotated as a pseudogene. The CDR3 sequence is 13 residues long.

This chain connects TRBV4-1 to TRBJ2-1, with a possible D match to TRBD2 (7 bases). Germline V gene lookup returns CDR1 MGHRA and CDR2 YSYEKL. The CDR3 totals 16 residues. V dropped 4 bases and J dropped 3 bases, with 16 bases sitting between them. For the CDR3, the DNA is TGCGCCAGCAGCCCAGGGGAGGGGCTGGGCTACAATGAGCAGTTCTTC. It is translated as CASSPGEGLGYNEQFF.